The present entry profiles one T cell receptor (beta chain) with its context. There are 14 residues in the CDR3. CDR1 and CDR2 from the germline V gene are LNHDA and SQIVND (reference sequence). Unmatched junction bases numbered 8, after V lost 7 bases and J lost 9 bases. TCRdb's table, derived via immunoSEQ multiplex PCR, lists solely in-frame clones and lacks some. The sample includes 35,000 to 45,000 clones, approximately 85% seen only once; the top ten take about 6%. This sample was included in a study of radiotherapy plus CTLA-4 blockade in lung cancer. Study overall: Objective response was observed in roughly a sixth of patients, and disease control in roughly 30%.

CTLA-4 blockade with ipilimumab, together with focal radiation, was given to patients with chemo-refractory metastatic non-small-cell lung cancer. The specimen was peripheral blood, collected from a patient treated with radiotherapy plus ipilimumab. This chain uses TRBV19 with TRBJ2-1, with 11 bases aligning to TRBD2. This receptor was identified in a human donor with non-small cell lung cancer who had stable disease on radiotherapy plus ipilimumab. CDR3 loop: CASTRTSGYGEQFF. The CDR3 nucleotides read TGTGCCAGTACCCGGACTAGCGGGTACGGTGAGCAGTTCTTC.